Here is one T cell receptor (beta chain) with its context. CDR1 is SGHVS, CDR2 FNYEAQ, per germline. The CDR3 runs to 16 residues. Trimming left V 0 bases short and J 2 bases short, with 11 bases between. This entry belongs to a study of blood T cell repertoires in COVID-19. The assay was immunoSEQ multiplex PCR, and TCRdb's table has in-frame clones only and misses some. Here the sample spans about 190,000 clones, roughly 90% being singletons. This sequence joins TRBV7-6 and TRBJ1-3; perhaps TRBD1 as D (6 bases). The material sequenced was peripheral blood. This receptor was taken from a woman aged 35 to 49 who had recovered from COVID-19. This CDR3 is CASSLADTGTGNTIYF. The CDR3 region has the DNA TGTGCCAGCAGCTTAGCCGATACAGGGACTGGAAACACCATATATTTT.